These T cell receptor beta chains were read from a single sample in a study of T cell responses to AZD1222 COVID-19 vaccine. Produced via immunoSEQ multiplex PCR; TCRdb's table is partial and in-frame only. The sample shows about 200,000 clones, 85% to 90% of them seen only once. The material sequenced was peripheral blood, taken on day 0 of AZD1222 vaccination. These receptors were taken from an adult in good health. Both conserved end residues are part of each CDR3. Fields, in order: V gene, J gene, clone size, D gene, CDR3 DNA, CDR3 protein. The D gene is left open where the match is weak. Size is stated for part of the rows, as once, few or many counts, or as a class when the clone is expanded.

v_gene: TRBV6-6; j_gene: TRBJ2-7; abundance: few; d_gene: -; CDR3nt: TGTGCCAGCAGTTACTCGAATTTGTTCTACGAGCAGTACTTC; CDR3aa: CASSYSNLFYEQYF
v_gene: TRBV12-3/TRBV12-4; j_gene: TRBJ1-1; abundance: once; d_gene: -; CDR3nt: TGTGCCAGCAGCCGAGGGAACACTGAAGCTTTCTTT; CDR3aa: CASSRGNTEAFF
v_gene: TRBV7-6; j_gene: TRBJ2-5; abundance: -; d_gene: -; CDR3nt: TGTGCCAGCAGCTCCCGCGTGGGACGGAAGGAAGAGACCCAGTACTTC; CDR3aa: CASSSRVGRKEETQYF
v_gene: TRBV28; j_gene: TRBJ2-7; abundance: -; d_gene: -; CDR3nt: TGTGCCGCGGGCCGCTCCTACGAGCAGTACTTC; CDR3aa: CAAGRSYEQYF
v_gene: TRBV6-5; j_gene: TRBJ2-7; abundance: -; d_gene: -; CDR3nt: TGTGCCAGCAGAGTTGGGCAGGGATATTCCTACGAGCAGTACTTC; CDR3aa: CASRVGQGYSYEQYF
v_gene: TRBV18; j_gene: TRBJ1-2; abundance: -; d_gene: -; CDR3nt: TGTGCCAGCTCACCCCCGGCGGGACTCACAAGGGCCAACTATGGCTACACCTTC; CDR3aa: CASSPPAGLTRANYGYTF
v_gene: TRBV7-8; j_gene: TRBJ1-2; abundance: -; d_gene: TRBD1; CDR3nt: TGTGCCAGCAGCTTAGCGGCGGGACAGGGAAAGAATGGCTACACCTTC; CDR3aa: CASSLAAGQGKNGYTF
v_gene: TRBV2; j_gene: TRBJ2-1; abundance: -; d_gene: TRBD2; CDR3nt: TGTGCCAGCAGAAAAGCGGGGGCCGGAGCCGAGCAGTTCTTC; CDR3aa: CASRKAGAGAEQFF
v_gene: TRBV18; j_gene: TRBJ1-1; abundance: -; d_gene: -; CDR3nt: TGTGCCAGCTCATATCAGGGCCACACTGAAGCTTTCTTT; CDR3aa: CASSYQGHTEAFF
v_gene: TRBV19; j_gene: TRBJ1-1; abundance: -; d_gene: -; CDR3nt: TGTGCCAGTAGTACCGGACAACCCGGCGGCGCTTTCTTT; CDR3aa: CASSTGQPGGAFF
v_gene: TRBV30; j_gene: TRBJ2-7; abundance: -; d_gene: TRBD2; CDR3nt: TGTGCCTGGAGTAAGGATAGCGGGGCCTACGAGCAGTACTTC; CDR3aa: CAWSKDSGAYEQYF
v_gene: TRBV9; j_gene: TRBJ1-4; abundance: few; d_gene: -; CDR3nt: TGTGCCAGCAGCGTATCTCCAGGGGCGTTCAGTGAAAAACTGTTTTTT; CDR3aa: CASSVSPGAFSEKLFF
v_gene: TRBV7-3; j_gene: TRBJ1-2; abundance: -; d_gene: -; CDR3nt: TGTGCCAGCAGCTTAGAGGGGGGCTATGGCTACACCTTC; CDR3aa: CASSLEGGYGYTF
v_gene: TRBV13; j_gene: TRBJ2-1; abundance: once; d_gene: -; CDR3nt: TGTGCCAGCAGCGAAAGGGGGAATGAGCAGTTCTTC; CDR3aa: CASSERGNEQFF
v_gene: TRBV2; j_gene: TRBJ1-1; abundance: few; d_gene: -; CDR3nt: TGTGCCAGCAGTGAAGCAGTAAGACAGCGAGACACTGAAGCTTTCTTT; CDR3aa: CASSEAVRQRDTEAFF
v_gene: TRBV7-7; j_gene: TRBJ2-7; abundance: once; d_gene: TRBD2; CDR3nt: TGTGCCAGCAGCCCGACTAGCGGGGGGTCCTACGAGCAGTACTTC; CDR3aa: CASSPTSGGSYEQYF
v_gene: TRBV29-1; j_gene: TRBJ2-1; abundance: few; d_gene: TRBD1; CDR3nt: TGCAGCGTGGGTTCCGGGACAGGGGGCTCCTACAATGAGCAGTTCTTC; CDR3aa: CSVGSGTGGSYNEQFF
v_gene: TRBV2; j_gene: TRBJ1-2; abundance: -; d_gene: -; CDR3nt: TGTGCCAGCAGCGGGAAACGGACAGACTCTACTTTCTATGGCTACACCTTC; CDR3aa: CASSGKRTDSTFYGYTF
v_gene: TRBV2; j_gene: TRBJ1-1; abundance: -; d_gene: TRBD1; CDR3nt: TGTGCCAGCAGTCAGGGGGAGAACACTGAAGCTTTCTTT; CDR3aa: CASSQGENTEAFF
v_gene: TRBV2; j_gene: TRBJ2-7; abundance: -; d_gene: TRBD1; CDR3nt: TGTGCCAGCAGTGCGGGACAGGGGGCCACCTACGAGCAGTACTTC; CDR3aa: CASSAGQGATYEQYF
v_gene: TRBV6-5; j_gene: TRBJ1-1; abundance: -; d_gene: -; CDR3nt: TGTGCCAGCAGTAATCAGGCGAACACTGAAGCTTTCTTT; CDR3aa: CASSNQANTEAFF
v_gene: TRBV2; j_gene: TRBJ2-3; abundance: -; d_gene: -; CDR3nt: TGTGCCAGCAATGCGGGGCCGAGCACAGATACGCAGTATTTT; CDR3aa: CASNAGPSTDTQYF
v_gene: TRBV5-1; j_gene: TRBJ1-2; abundance: -; d_gene: TRBD1; CDR3nt: TGCGCCAGCAGCATGGGACAGGGGCTTGGCTACACCTTC; CDR3aa: CASSMGQGLGYTF
v_gene: TRBV6-1; j_gene: TRBJ2-3; abundance: few; d_gene: -; CDR3nt: TGTGCCAGCAGTGAACGGTGGCGGGGGCCCACAGATACGCAGTATTTT; CDR3aa: CASSERWRGPTDTQYF
v_gene: TRBV19; j_gene: TRBJ1-5; abundance: -; d_gene: -; CDR3nt: TGTGCCAGTAGTATCAAGAAGGGTAGCAATCAGCCCCAGCATTTT; CDR3aa: CASSIKKGSNQPQHF
v_gene: TRBV6-2/TRBV6-3; j_gene: TRBJ2-1; abundance: -; d_gene: -; CDR3nt: TGTGCCAGCAGTTACTCGATTCAGGGGTTGGCTGAGCAGTTCTTC; CDR3aa: CASSYSIQGLAEQFF
v_gene: TRBV6-5; j_gene: TRBJ2-7; abundance: -; d_gene: TRBD1; CDR3nt: TGTGCCAGCAGTCCCGACAGGGGGCTAGGCGAGCAGTACTTC; CDR3aa: CASSPDRGLGEQYF
v_gene: TRBV7-9; j_gene: TRBJ2-1; abundance: -; d_gene: TRBD1; CDR3nt: TGTGCCAGCAGCTTCCGAGACAGGGGGAATGAGCAGTTCTTC; CDR3aa: CASSFRDRGNEQFF
v_gene: TRBV7-7; j_gene: TRBJ1-5; abundance: -; d_gene: -; CDR3nt: TGTGCCAGCAGCTTAGAATTGGATCGGCCCCAGCATTTT; CDR3aa: CASSLELDRPQHF
v_gene: TRBV4-1; j_gene: TRBJ2-7; abundance: -; d_gene: TRBD1; CDR3nt: TGCGCCAGCAGCCAAGTGATTCAGGGGGCCTACGAGCAGTACTTC; CDR3aa: CASSQVIQGAYEQYF
v_gene: TRBV6-2/TRBV6-3; j_gene: TRBJ2-3; abundance: -; d_gene: -; CDR3nt: TGTGCCAGCAGTTACCGGGACGCCACAGATACGCAGTATTTT; CDR3aa: CASSYRDATDTQYF
v_gene: TRBV15; j_gene: TRBJ2-1; abundance: -; d_gene: TRBD2; CDR3nt: TGTGCCACCGGTCCGGGGCTAGCGGGGGAGCAGTTCTTC; CDR3aa: CATGPGLAGEQFF
v_gene: TRBV27; j_gene: TRBJ2-3; abundance: -; d_gene: -; CDR3nt: TGTGCCAGCAGTTTATCCCGCGCAGATACGCAGTATTTT; CDR3aa: CASSLSRADTQYF
v_gene: TRBV7-2; j_gene: TRBJ2-5; abundance: -; d_gene: -; CDR3nt: TGTGCCAGCAGCTTGCCGGCGGAGACCCAGTACTTC; CDR3aa: CASSLPAETQYF
v_gene: TRBV12-3/TRBV12-4; j_gene: TRBJ1-2; abundance: -; d_gene: TRBD1; CDR3nt: TGTGCCAGCAGCCTGGACAGGAACTATGGCTACACCTTC; CDR3aa: CASSLDRNYGYTF
v_gene: TRBV19; j_gene: TRBJ1-2; abundance: -; d_gene: TRBD1; CDR3nt: TGTGCGAGTGCAACAGGGGTGGGGGACTATGGCTACACCTTC; CDR3aa: CASATGVGDYGYTF
v_gene: TRBV11-1; j_gene: TRBJ2-7; abundance: -; d_gene: TRBD1; CDR3nt: TGTGCCAGCAGCTACAGACAGGGGGCCTACGAGCAGTACTTC; CDR3aa: CASSYRQGAYEQYF
v_gene: TRBV30; j_gene: TRBJ1-3; abundance: -; d_gene: TRBD1; CDR3nt: TGTGCCTGGGACAGGGGGGGCGACACCATATATTTT; CDR3aa: CAWDRGGDTIYF
v_gene: TRBV7-9; j_gene: TRBJ2-3; abundance: -; d_gene: -; CDR3nt: TGTGCCAGCCGTTCTTCCCCGTCTGATACGCAGTATTTT; CDR3aa: CASRSSPSDTQYF
v_gene: TRBV9; j_gene: TRBJ1-4; abundance: -; d_gene: -; CDR3nt: TGTGCCAGCAGCGCTGGGGGGGTTGGTGAAAAACTGTTTTTT; CDR3aa: CASSAGGVGEKLFF
v_gene: TRBV9; j_gene: TRBJ2-7; abundance: -; d_gene: TRBD1; CDR3nt: TGTGCCAGCAGCGTTCGGCAGGGGGCCTACGAGCAGTACTTC; CDR3aa: CASSVRQGAYEQYF
v_gene: TRBV7-8; j_gene: TRBJ2-7; abundance: -; d_gene: TRBD2; CDR3nt: TGTGCCAGCAGCTTAGGTAGCGGGGGCTTTCCCTACGAGCAGTACTTC; CDR3aa: CASSLGSGGFPYEQYF
v_gene: TRBV27; j_gene: TRBJ1-2; abundance: -; d_gene: TRBD1; CDR3nt: TGTGCCAGCAGTTACTCCAGGGGGGTGTACTATGGCTACACCTTC; CDR3aa: CASSYSRGVYYGYTF
v_gene: TRBV7-9; j_gene: TRBJ1-1; abundance: -; d_gene: -; CDR3nt: TGTGCCAGCAGCATCCTGGCCTCTGAAGCTTTCTTT; CDR3aa: CASSILASEAFF
v_gene: TRBV5-4; j_gene: TRBJ2-7; abundance: -; d_gene: TRBD1; CDR3nt: TGTGCCAGTGGCTCAGGGGGAGTGTACGAGCAGTACTTC; CDR3aa: CASGSGGVYEQYF
v_gene: TRBV4-2; j_gene: TRBJ2-3; abundance: -; d_gene: TRBD1; CDR3nt: TGTGCCAGCAGAAAATCAGGGGGCAGCACAGATACGCAGTATTTT; CDR3aa: CASRKSGGSTDTQYF
v_gene: TRBV5-8; j_gene: TRBJ2-2; abundance: -; d_gene: TRBD2; CDR3nt: TGTGCCAGCAGTTTTCAGGGACTAGCGGGGCCGTCCACCGGGGAGCTGTTTTTT; CDR3aa: CASSFQGLAGPSTGELFF
v_gene: TRBV27; j_gene: TRBJ1-2; abundance: -; d_gene: -; CDR3nt: TGTGCCAGCAGTTTATCCGTCGGCGGTAACTATGGCTACACCTTC; CDR3aa: CASSLSVGGNYGYTF
v_gene: TRBV28; j_gene: TRBJ1-5; abundance: -; d_gene: TRBD1; CDR3nt: TGTGCCAGCAGTCCTCGACAGGGCTGGGGCAATCAGCCCCAGCATTTT; CDR3aa: CASSPRQGWGNQPQHF
v_gene: TRBV15; j_gene: TRBJ1-1; abundance: few; d_gene: TRBD1; CDR3nt: TGTGCCACCAGCAGAGTATCGGGACAGGGGACTGAAGCTTTCTTT; CDR3aa: CATSRVSGQGTEAFF
v_gene: TRBV9; j_gene: TRBJ2-3; abundance: -; d_gene: -; CDR3nt: TGTGCCAGCTCCCCACCCTTCGGCGCAGATACGCAGTATTTT; CDR3aa: CASSPPFGADTQYF
v_gene: TRBV7-3; j_gene: TRBJ2-6; abundance: -; d_gene: -; CDR3nt: TGTGCCAGCAGCCCAACCCTGGCGCCTGGGGCCAACGTCCTGACTTTC; CDR3aa: CASSPTLAPGANVLTF
v_gene: TRBV10-2; j_gene: TRBJ2-1; abundance: -; d_gene: -; CDR3nt: TGCGCCAGCAGTGATAGGCAGGGGAGGCTGGATGAGCAGTTCTTC; CDR3aa: CASSDRQGRLDEQFF
v_gene: TRBV6-2/TRBV6-3; j_gene: TRBJ1-3; abundance: -; d_gene: -; CDR3nt: TGTGCCAGCAGTAGACACAGCGGCAACTCTGGAAACACCATATATTTT; CDR3aa: CASSRHSGNSGNTIYF
v_gene: TRBV27; j_gene: TRBJ2-3; abundance: -; d_gene: -; CDR3nt: TGTGCCAGCAGACGATCCGGGGGCACAGATACGCAGTATTTT; CDR3aa: CASRRSGGTDTQYF